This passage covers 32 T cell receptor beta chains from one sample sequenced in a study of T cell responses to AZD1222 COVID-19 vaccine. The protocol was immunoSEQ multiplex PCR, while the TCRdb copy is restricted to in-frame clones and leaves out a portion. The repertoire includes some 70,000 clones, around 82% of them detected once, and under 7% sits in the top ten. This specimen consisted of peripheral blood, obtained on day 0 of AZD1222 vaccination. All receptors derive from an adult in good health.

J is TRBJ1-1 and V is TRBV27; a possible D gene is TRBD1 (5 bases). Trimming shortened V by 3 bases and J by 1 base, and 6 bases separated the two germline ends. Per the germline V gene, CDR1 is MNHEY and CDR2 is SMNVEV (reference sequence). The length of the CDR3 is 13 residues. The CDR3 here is CASSFRENTEAFF. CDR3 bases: TGTGCCAGCAGTTTCAGGGAGAACACTGAAGCTTTCTTT.

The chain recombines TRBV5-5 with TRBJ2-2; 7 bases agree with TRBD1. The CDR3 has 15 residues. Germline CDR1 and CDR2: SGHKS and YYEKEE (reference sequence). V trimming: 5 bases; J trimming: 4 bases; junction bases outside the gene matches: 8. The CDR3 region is CASRLQGMSTGELFF. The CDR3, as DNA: TGTGCCAGCAGATTACAGGGGATGAGCACCGGGGAGCTGTTTTTT.

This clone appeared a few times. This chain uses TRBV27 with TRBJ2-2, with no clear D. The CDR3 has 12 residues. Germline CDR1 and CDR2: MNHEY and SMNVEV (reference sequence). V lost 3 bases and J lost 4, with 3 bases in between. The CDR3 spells CASSFITGELFF. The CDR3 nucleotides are TGTGCCAGCAGTTTCATCACCGGGGAGCTGTTTTTT.

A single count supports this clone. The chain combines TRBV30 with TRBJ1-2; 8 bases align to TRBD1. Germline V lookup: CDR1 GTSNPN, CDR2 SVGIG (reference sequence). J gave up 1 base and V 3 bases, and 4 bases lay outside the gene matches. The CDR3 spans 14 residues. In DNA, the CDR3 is TGTGCCTGGAGCCCCAGGGGGCTTAACTATGGCTACACCTTC. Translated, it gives CAWSPRGLNYGYTF. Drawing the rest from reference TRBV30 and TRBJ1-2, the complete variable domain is SQTIHQWPATLVQPVGSPLSLECTVEGTSNPNLYWYRQAAGRGLQLLFYSVGIGQISSEVPQNLSASRPQDRQFILSSKKLLLSDSGFYLCAWSPRGLNYGYTFGSGTRLTVV.

The CDR3 nucleotides read TGTGCCAGCAGTGATCCCCGGGACCAGATCACGCACACTGAAGCTTTCTTT. Its protein product is CASSDPRDQITHTEAFF. The chain couples TRBV25-1 to TRBJ1-1; possible D gene TRBD1, 5 bases. The ends were cut back, 3 bases at V and 3 bases at J, with 20 bases in the middle. CDR1 and CDR2 from the germline V gene are MGHDK and SYGVNS. The CDR3 contains 17 residues.

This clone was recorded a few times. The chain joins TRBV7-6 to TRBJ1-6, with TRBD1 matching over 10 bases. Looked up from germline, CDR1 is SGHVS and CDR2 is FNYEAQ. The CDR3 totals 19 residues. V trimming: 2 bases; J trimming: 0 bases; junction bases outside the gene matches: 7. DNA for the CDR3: TGTGCCAGCAGCTTACGCGGACAGGGGGGGAGCTCCTATAATTCACCCCTCCACTTT. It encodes CASSLRGQGGSSYNSPLHF.

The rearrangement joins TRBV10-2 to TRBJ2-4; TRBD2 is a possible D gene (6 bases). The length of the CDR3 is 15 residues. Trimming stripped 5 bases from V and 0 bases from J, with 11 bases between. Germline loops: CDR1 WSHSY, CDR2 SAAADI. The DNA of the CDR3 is TGCGCCAGCAGTACCGGGACTTTAGCCAAAAACATTCAGTACTTC. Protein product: CASSTGTLAKNIQYF.

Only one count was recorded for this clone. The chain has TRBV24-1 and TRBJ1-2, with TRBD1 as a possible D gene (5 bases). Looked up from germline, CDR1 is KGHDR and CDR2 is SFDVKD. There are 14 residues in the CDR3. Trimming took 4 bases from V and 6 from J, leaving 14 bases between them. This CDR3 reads CATSDPGRSDGYTF. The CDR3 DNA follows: TGTGCCACCAGTGACCCGGGACGTAGCGATGGCTACACCTTC.

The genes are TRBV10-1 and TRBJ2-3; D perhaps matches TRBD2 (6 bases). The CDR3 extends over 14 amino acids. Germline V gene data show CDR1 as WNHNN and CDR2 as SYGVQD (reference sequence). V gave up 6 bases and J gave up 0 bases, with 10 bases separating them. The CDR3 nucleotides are TGCGCCAGCAGCTCCGGGACTAGCACAGATACGCAGTATTTT. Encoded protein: CASSSGTSTDTQYF.

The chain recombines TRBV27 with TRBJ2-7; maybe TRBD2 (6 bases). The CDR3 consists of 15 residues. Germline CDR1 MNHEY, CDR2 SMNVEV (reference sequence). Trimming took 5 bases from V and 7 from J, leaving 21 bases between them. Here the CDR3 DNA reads TGTGCCAGCAGTCCGTCGGCCGGGGGTAACATGGAGCAGTACTTC. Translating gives CASSPSAGGNMEQYF.

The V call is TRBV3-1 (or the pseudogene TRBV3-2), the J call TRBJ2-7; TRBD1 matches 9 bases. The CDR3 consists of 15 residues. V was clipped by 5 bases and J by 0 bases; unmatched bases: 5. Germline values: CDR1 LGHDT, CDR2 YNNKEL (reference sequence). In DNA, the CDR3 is TGTGCCAGCAGCATTGGACAGGGGAACTCCTACGAGCAGTACTTC. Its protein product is CASSIGQGNSYEQYF.

The CDR3 spells CASSTGTGDWETQYF. The DNA of the CDR3 is TGTGCCAGCAGCACCGGGACAGGGGACTGGGAGACCCAGTACTTC. The chain joins TRBV11-2 to TRBJ2-5; TRBD1 aligns across 10 bases. J was trimmed by 5 bases and V by 5 bases; bases with no gene match: 8. Germline V lookup: CDR1 SGHAT, CDR2 FQNNGV. The CDR3 consists of 15 residues.

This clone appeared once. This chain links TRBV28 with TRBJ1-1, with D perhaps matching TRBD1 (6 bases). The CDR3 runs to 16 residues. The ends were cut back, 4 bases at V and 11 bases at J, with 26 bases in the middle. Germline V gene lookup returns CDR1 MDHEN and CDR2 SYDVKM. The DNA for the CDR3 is TGTGCCAGCAGTTCCAAGACTTACAACCAGGGGCTCAACGCTTTCTTT. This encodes CASSSKTYNQGLNAFF.

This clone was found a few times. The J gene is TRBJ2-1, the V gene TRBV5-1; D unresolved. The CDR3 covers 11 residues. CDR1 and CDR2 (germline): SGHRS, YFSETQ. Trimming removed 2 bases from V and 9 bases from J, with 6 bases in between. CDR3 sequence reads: CASSLEVEQFF. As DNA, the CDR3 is TGCGCCAGCAGCTTAGAGGTTGAGCAGTTCTTC.

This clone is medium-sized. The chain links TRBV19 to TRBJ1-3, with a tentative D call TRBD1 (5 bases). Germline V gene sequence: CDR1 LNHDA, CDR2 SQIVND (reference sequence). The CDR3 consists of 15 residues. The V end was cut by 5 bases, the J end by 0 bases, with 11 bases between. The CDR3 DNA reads TGTGCCAGTAGTTCCGACAGAGTCTCTGGAAACACCATATATTTT. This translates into CASSSDRVSGNTIYF.

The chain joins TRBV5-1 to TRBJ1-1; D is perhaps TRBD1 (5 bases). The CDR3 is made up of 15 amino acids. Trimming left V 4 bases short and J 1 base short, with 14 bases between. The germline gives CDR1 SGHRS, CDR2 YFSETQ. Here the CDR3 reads CASSGGDLKNTEAFF. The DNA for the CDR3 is TGCGCCAGCAGCGGAGGGGACCTAAAGAACACTGAAGCTTTCTTT.

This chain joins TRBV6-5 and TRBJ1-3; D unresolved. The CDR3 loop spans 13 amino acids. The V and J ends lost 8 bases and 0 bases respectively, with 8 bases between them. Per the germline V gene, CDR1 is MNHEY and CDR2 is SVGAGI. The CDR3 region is CASGGPSGNTIYF. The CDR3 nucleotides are TGTGCCAGCGGAGGGCCCTCTGGAAACACCATATATTTT.

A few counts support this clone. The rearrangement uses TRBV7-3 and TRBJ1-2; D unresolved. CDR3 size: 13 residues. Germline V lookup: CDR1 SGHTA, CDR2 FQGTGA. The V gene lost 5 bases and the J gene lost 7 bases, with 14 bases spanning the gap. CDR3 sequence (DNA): TGTGCCAGCAGCGGGTCCGAGGGAGCTGGCTACACCTTC. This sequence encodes CASSGSEGAGYTF.

CDR3: CSAETGYLSGANVLTF. The CDR3 nucleotides read TGCAGCGCCGAGACAGGTTACCTCTCTGGGGCCAACGTCCTGACTTTC. The chain combines TRBV29-1 with TRBJ2-6, with a possible D match to TRBD1 (6 bases). The CDR3 length is 16 residues. Germline CDR1 reads SQVTM; CDR2 reads ANQGSEA. V was trimmed by 7 bases and J by 0 bases, leaving 16 bases between them.

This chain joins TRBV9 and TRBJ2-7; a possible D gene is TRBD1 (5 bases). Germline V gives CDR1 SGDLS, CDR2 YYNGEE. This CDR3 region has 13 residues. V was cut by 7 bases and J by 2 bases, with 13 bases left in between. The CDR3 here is CASGAGRTYEQYF. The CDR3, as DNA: TGTGCCAGCGGGGCAGGGCGGACCTACGAGCAGTACTTC.

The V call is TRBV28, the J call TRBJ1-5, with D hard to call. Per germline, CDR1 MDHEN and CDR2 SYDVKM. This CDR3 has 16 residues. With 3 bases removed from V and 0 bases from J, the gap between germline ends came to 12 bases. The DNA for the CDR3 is TGTGCCAGCAGTTTTTTGCCTGGGAATAGCAATCAGCCCCAGCATTTT. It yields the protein CASSFLPGNSNQPQHF.

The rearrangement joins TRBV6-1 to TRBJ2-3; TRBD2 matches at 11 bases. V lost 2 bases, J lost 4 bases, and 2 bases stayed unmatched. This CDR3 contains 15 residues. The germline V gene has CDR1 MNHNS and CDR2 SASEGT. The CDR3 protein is CASSEISGGADTQYF. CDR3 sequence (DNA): TGTGCCAGCAGTGAAATTAGCGGGGGGGCAGATACGCAGTATTTT.

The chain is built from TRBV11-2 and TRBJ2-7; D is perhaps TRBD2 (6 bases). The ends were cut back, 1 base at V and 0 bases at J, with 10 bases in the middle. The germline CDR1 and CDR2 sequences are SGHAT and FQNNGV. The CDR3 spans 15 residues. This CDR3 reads CASSLGSGSSYEQYF. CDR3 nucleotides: TGTGCCAGCAGCTTAGGTAGCGGCAGCTCCTACGAGCAGTACTTC.

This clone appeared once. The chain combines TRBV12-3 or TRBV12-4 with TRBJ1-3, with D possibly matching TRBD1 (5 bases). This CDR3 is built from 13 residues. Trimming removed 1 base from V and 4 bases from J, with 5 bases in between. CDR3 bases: TGTGCCAGCAGTTTAGGGACAGGAAACACCATATATTTT. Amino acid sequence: CASSLGTGNTIYF.

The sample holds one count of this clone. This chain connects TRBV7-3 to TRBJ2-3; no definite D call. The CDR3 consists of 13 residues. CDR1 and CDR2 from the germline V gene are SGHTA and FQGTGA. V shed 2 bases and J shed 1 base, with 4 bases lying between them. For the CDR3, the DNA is TGTGCCAGCAGCTTATTTGGCACAGATACGCAGTATTTT. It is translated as CASSLFGTDTQYF.

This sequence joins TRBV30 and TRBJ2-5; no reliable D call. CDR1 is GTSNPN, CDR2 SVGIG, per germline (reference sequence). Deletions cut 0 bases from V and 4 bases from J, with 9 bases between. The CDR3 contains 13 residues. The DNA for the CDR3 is TGTGCCTGGAGTGTACGTACGGGAGAGACCCAGTACTTC. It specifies CAWSVRTGETQYF.

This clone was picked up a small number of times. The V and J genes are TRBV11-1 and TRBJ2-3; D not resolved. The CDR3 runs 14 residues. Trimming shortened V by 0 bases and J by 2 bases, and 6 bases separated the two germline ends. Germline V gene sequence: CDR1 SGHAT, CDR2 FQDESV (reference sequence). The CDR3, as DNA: TGTGCCAGCAGCTTAGCGGCAACCACAGATACGCAGTATTTT. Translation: CASSLAATTDTQYF.

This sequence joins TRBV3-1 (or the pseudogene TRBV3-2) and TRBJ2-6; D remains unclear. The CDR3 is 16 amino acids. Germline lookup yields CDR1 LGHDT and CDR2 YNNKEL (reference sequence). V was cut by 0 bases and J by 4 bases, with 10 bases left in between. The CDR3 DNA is TGTGCCAGCAGCCAAGATTGGGCTGTGGGGGCCAACGTCCTGACTTTC. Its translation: CASSQDWAVGANVLTF.

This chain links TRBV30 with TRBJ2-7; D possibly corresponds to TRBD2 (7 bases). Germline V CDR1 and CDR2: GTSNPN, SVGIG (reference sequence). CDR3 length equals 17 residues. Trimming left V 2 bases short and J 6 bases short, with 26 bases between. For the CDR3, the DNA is TGTGCCTGGAGTCCATCGTTGGGGGGGGCCAGTCCCATCGAGCAGTACTTC. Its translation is CAWSPSLGGASPIEQYF.

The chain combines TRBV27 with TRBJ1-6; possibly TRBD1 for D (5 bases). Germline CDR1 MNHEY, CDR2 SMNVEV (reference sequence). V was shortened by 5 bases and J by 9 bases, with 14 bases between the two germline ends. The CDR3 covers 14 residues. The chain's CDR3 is CASSIAIGASPLHF. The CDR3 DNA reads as TGTGCCAGCAGTATTGCTATTGGGGCTTCACCCCTCCACTTT.

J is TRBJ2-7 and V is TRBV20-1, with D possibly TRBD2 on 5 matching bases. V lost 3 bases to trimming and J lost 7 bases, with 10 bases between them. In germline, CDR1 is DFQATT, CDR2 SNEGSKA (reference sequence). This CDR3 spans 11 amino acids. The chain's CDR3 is CSASLGGEQYF. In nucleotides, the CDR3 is TGCAGTGCTAGCCTCGGCGGGGAGCAGTACTTC.

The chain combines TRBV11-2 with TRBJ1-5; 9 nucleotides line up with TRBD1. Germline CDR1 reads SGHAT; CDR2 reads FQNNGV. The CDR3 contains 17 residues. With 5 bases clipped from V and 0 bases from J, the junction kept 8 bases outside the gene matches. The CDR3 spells CASSLGQGPYSNQPQHF. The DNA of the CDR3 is TGTGCCAGCAGCCTCGGACAGGGGCCTTATAGCAATCAGCCCCAGCATTTT.